These 32 T cell receptor beta chains share one sample of origin, sequenced in a study of T cell repertoires in cytomegalovirus infection. Their antigens remain unidentified. TCRdb passed the reads through MiXCR, listing each CDR3 protein once. The sample lists roughly 78,000 distinct CDR3 sequences; about 37% were seen once. The starting material was CD8+ T cells from cultured PBMCs, obtained from culture after CMV antigen stimulation. The receptor source for this set is a human donor in good health (CMV status not recorded). Some clones in this sample may be carry-over from other donors' samples.

This clonotype was seen at least ten times. The chain joins TRBV7-2 to TRBJ2-1; D remains unclear. In germline, CDR1 is SGHTA, CDR2 FQGNSA. The V end lost 1 base, the J end lost 3 bases, and 7 bases lay between the germline ends. The CDR3 contains 14 residues. CDR3 bases: TGTGCCAGCAGCTTAGACGGAATCTACAATGAGCAGTTCTTC. Translated: CASSLDGIYNEQFF.

V is TRBV28 and J is TRBJ2-3; 8 positions agree with TRBD1. Germline values: CDR1 MDHEN, CDR2 SYDVKM. CDR3 length: 16 residues. V dropped 1 base and J dropped 4; count of bases not matched to a gene: 7. The CDR3 protein is CASSLYRTGFADTQYF. CDR3 in DNA: TGTGCCAGCAGTTTATACCGGACAGGGTTTGCAGATACGCAGTATTTT.

The gene calls are TRBV12-3 or TRBV12-4 and TRBJ1-2; a weak D match, TRBD1 (5 bases). With 0 bases removed from V and 8 bases from J, the gap between germline ends came to 19 bases. The CDR3 extends over 16 amino acids. The chain's CDR3 is CASSLAQWGRAMGYTF. CDR3 coding DNA: TGTGCCAGCAGTTTAGCCCAGTGGGGACGGGCTATGGGCTACACCTTC.

This clonotype was detected only a few times. The chain joins TRBV7-6 to TRBJ1-6, with D perhaps TRBD1 (6 bases). The germline V gene has CDR1 SGHVS and CDR2 FNYEAQ. This CDR3 region has 15 residues. V was trimmed by 0 bases and J by 10 bases, leaving 13 bases between them. In DNA, the CDR3 is TGTGCCAGCAGCTTAGCGGCAGGGGATCGATCACCCCTCCACTTT. Translated, it gives CASSLAAGDRSPLHF.

J is TRBJ1-1 and V is TRBV7-9; D possibly corresponds to TRBD1 (6 bases). CDR1 is SEHNR, CDR2 FQNEAQ, per germline (reference sequence). The CDR3 has 14 amino acids. V was pared by 5 bases and J by 4 bases, with 14 bases between. Here the CDR3 DNA reads TGTGCCAGCAGCCCCCCGGGCAGGGGCACTGAAGCTTTCTTT. Protein sequence: CASSPPGRGTEAFF. Filled out from reference TRBV7-9 and TRBJ1-1, the complete variable domain reads DTGVSQNPRHKITKRGQNVTFRCDPISEHNRLYWYRQTLGQGPEFLTYFQNEAQLEKSRLLSDRFSAERPKGSFSTLEIQRTEQGDSAMYLCASSPPGRGTEAFFGQGTRLTVV.

In DNA, the CDR3 is TGTGCCAGCAGACTCCTCGCGGGGGGGGGCCGGGGCACCGGGGAGCTGTTTTTT. Translating it yields CASRLLAGGGRGTGELFF. The chain recombines TRBV7-8 with TRBJ2-2; 9 nucleotides match TRBD2. The V gene end was trimmed by 6 bases and the J gene end by 4 bases; junction bases not matched to a gene: 15. The CDR3 loop spans 18 amino acids. CDR1 is SGHVS and CDR2 is FQNEAQ in the germline V gene.

The genes are TRBV19 and TRBJ1-1; D uncertain. V was clipped by 3 bases and J by 2 bases, with 7 bases between them. The CDR3 runs 13 residues. Germline-derived CDR1 and CDR2 are LNHDA and SQIVND (reference sequence). CDR3 sequence reads: CASSIFRNTEAFF. The CDR3 coding sequence is TGTGCCAGTAGTATTTTTCGAAACACTGAAGCTTTCTTT.

This clonotype was seen a handful of times. V and J are TRBV7-2 and TRBJ2-5, with TRBD2 matching over 13 bases. The trim removed 4 bases at V and 5 bases at J, leaving 4 bases unmatched. Germline V gives CDR1 SGHTA, CDR2 FQGNSA. The CDR3 is made up of 15 amino acids. Here the CDR3 reads CASSSLAGGPETQYF. In nucleotides, the CDR3 is TGTGCCAGCAGCTCACTAGCGGGGGGGCCTGAGACCCAGTACTTC.

This clonotype turned up a few times. The gene calls are TRBV6-2 or TRBV6-3 and TRBJ2-2; TRBD2 agrees at 15 bases. The germline gives CDR1 MNHEY, CDR2 SVGEGT. The CDR3 is made up of 16 amino acids. V shed 6 bases, J shed 7 bases, and the junction held 6 bases outside the gene matches. CDR3 residues: CASRRTSGGAGGELFF. DNA of the CDR3: TGTGCCAGCAGAAGGACTAGCGGGGGGGCCGGCGGGGAGCTGTTTTTT.

This clonotype was picked up a small number of times. The rearrangement uses TRBV7-9 and TRBJ1-1; TRBD1 agrees at 7 bases. V shed 5 bases and J 1 base; nucleotides not matched to a gene: 10. Germline V lookup: CDR1 SEHNR, CDR2 FQNEAQ (reference sequence). The CDR3 is made up of 16 amino acids. As DNA, the CDR3 is TGTGCCAGCAGCACCAACAGGGGTCCGGGGAACACTGAAGCTTTCTTT. Its protein product is CASSTNRGPGNTEAFF.

The V gene is TRBV12-3 or TRBV12-4, the J gene TRBJ2-7; D call uncertain. The CDR3 sequence is 14 residues long. The ends were cut back, 2 bases at V and 2 bases at J, with 10 bases in the middle. The CDR3 sequence is CASSLPAGTYEQYF. As DNA, the CDR3 is TGTGCCAGCAGTTTACCGGCCGGCACCTACGAGCAGTACTTC.

The J gene is TRBJ2-3, the V gene TRBV7-6; 11 bases match TRBD1. The V gene's germline CDR1 is SGHVS and CDR2 FNYEAQ. The CDR3 consists of 15 residues. The V gene end was trimmed by 5 bases and the J gene end by 4 bases; junction bases not matched to a gene: 5. This CDR3 reads CASSPWTGGADTQYF. In nucleotides, the CDR3 is TGTGCCAGCAGCCCCTGGACAGGGGGCGCAGATACGCAGTATTTT.

V is TRBV15 and J is TRBJ2-1; D gene unclear. The ends were cut back, 6 bases at V and 9 bases at J, with 15 bases in the middle. The germline V gene encodes CDR1 LNHNV and CDR2 YYDKDF (reference sequence). This CDR3 has 13 amino acids. The CDR3 sequence: CATRRKADTEQFF. The CDR3 DNA is TGTGCCACCAGGAGAAAGGCAGACACTGAGCAGTTCTTC. Full variable domain (outside the CDR3, taken from reference TRBV15 and TRBJ2-1): DAMVIQNPRYQVTQFGKPVTLSCSQTLNHNVMYWYQQKSSQAPKLLFHYYDKDFNNEADTPDNFQSRRPNTSFCFLDIRSPGLGDTAMYLCATRRKADTEQFFGPGTRLTVL.

This chain connects TRBV11-3 to TRBJ2-2; 10 nucleotides match TRBD2. Per germline, CDR1 SGHNT and CDR2 YENEEA. J was trimmed by 5 bases and V by 5 bases; bases with no gene match: 11. The CDR3 is made up of 17 amino acids. CDR3 DNA: TGTGCCAGCAGCCCCCGGGAAGCGGGGGGGCGAACCGGGGAGCTGTTTTTT. Its protein product is CASSPREAGGRTGELFF.

The CDR3 DNA reads as TGTGCCAGCACCCCCCCCCGCCGCCAGGGCCCCACAGATACGCAGTATTTT. Its protein is CASTPPRRQGPTDTQYF. V gene TRBV28 combines with J gene TRBJ2-3; weak D call: TRBD1 (5 bases). The CDR3 contains 17 residues. Germline V gene lookup returns CDR1 MDHEN and CDR2 SYDVKM. Trimming removed 7 bases at V and 2 bases at J, with 22 bases between.

The rearrangement joins TRBV2 to TRBJ1-1; D call uncertain. This CDR3 spans 8 amino acids. Germline lookup yields CDR1 SNHLY and CDR2 FYNNEI. With 0 bases removed from V and 13 bases from J, the gap between germline ends came to 0 bases. The DNA of the CDR3 is TGTGCCAGCAGTGAAGCTTTCTTT. As protein: CASSEAFF.

This clonotype was seen at least ten times. The J gene is TRBJ1-4, the V gene TRBV7-2; perhaps TRBD1 as D (6 bases). In germline, CDR1 is SGHTA, CDR2 FQGNSA. CDR3 length equals 17 residues. Trimming took off 5 bases at V and 7 bases at J, with 23 bases between the two ends. CDR3 residues: CASSESGGLRTSEKLFF. The CDR3 nucleotides read TGTGCCAGCAGCGAGTCGGGGGGCCTGCGGACGAGTGAAAAACTGTTTTTT.

The chain is built from TRBV7-9 and TRBJ1-3; 7 nucleotides align to TRBD1. Germline trimming cut 5 bases from V and 4 bases from J; bases unmatched to any gene: 8. The CDR3 consists of 15 residues. The germline V gene has CDR1 SEHNR and CDR2 FQNEAQ (reference sequence). The CDR3 DNA sequence: TGTGCCAGCAGCCCCGGAGGGGGCGCAGGAAACACCATATATTTT. Translating gives CASSPGGGAGNTIYF.

The V call is TRBV2, the J call TRBJ2-5, with TRBD2 as a possible D gene (5 bases). This CDR3 spans 13 amino acids. From germline, CDR1 is SNHLY and CDR2 FYNNEI. Trimming removed 8 bases from V and 1 base from J, with 11 bases in between. CDR3 sequence (DNA): TGTGCCAGCGGAGGCCGATTCCAAGAGACCCAGTACTTC. Its protein product is CASGGRFQETQYF.

V gene TRBV7-2 combines with J gene TRBJ2-7; D uncertain. Germline V gives CDR1 SGHTA, CDR2 FQGNSA. The CDR3 runs 15 residues. With 1 base removed from V and 2 bases from J, the gap between germline ends came to 12 bases. CDR3 in amino acids: CASSLDTQETYEQYF. The CDR3 DNA reads TGTGCCAGCAGCTTAGACACTCAAGAGACCTACGAGCAGTACTTC.

The gene calls are TRBV20-1 and TRBJ2-7, with D perhaps TRBD1 (5 bases). The germline V gene has CDR1 DFQATT and CDR2 SNEGSKA (reference sequence). The CDR3 spans 15 residues. V gave up 2 bases and J gave up 4 bases, with 18 bases separating them. The CDR3 bases are TGCAGTGCTAGACGATTGCAGGGCGCGGTATACGAGCAGTACTTC. Amino acids: CSARRLQGAVYEQYF.

This chain connects TRBV4-2 to TRBJ1-1, with 9 nucleotides matching TRBD1. This CDR3 comprises 14 residues. From germline, CDR1 is LGHNA and CDR2 YNFKEQ. After removal of 5 bases from V and 4 bases from J, the junction contained 5 bases not matched to a gene. This CDR3 reads CASSARDRATEAFF. CDR3 nucleotides: TGTGCCAGCAGCGCCCGGGACAGGGCCACTGAAGCTTTCTTT.

This clonotype was recorded a few times. CDR3 amino acids: CASRFDLAGIQETQYF. CDR3 bases: TGTGCCAGCAGGTTCGATCTAGCGGGGATCCAAGAGACCCAGTACTTC. The chain uses TRBV7-3 and TRBJ2-5; 9 bases line up with TRBD2. The CDR3 is 16 amino acids. Germline lookup yields CDR1 SGHTA and CDR2 FQGTGA. Trimming took 6 bases from V and 1 from J; bases not matched to a gene: 9.

This clonotype was detected only a few times. The genes are TRBV7-8 and TRBJ2-1; TRBD1 is a possible D gene (5 bases). The germline V gene encodes CDR1 SGHVS and CDR2 FQNEAQ. V lost 5 bases and J lost 5, with 7 bases in between. The CDR3 contains 12 residues. CDR3 in amino acids: CASSAGHNEQFF. CDR3 DNA: TGTGCCAGCAGCGCAGGGCACAATGAGCAGTTCTTC.

The chain couples TRBV23-1 to TRBJ2-1; 9 bases line up with TRBD2. TRBV23-1 is marked as an open reading frame, function uncertain. This CDR3 is built from 19 residues. V shed 0 bases, J shed 5 bases, and the junction held 14 bases outside the gene matches. CDR3 residues: CASSQSAPPAGGKDNEQFF. The CDR3 region has the DNA TGCGCCAGCAGTCAATCGGCCCCTCCAGCGGGGGGTAAGGACAATGAGCAGTTCTTC.

This clonotype was found a few times. CDR3 protein: CASSQEGTGGKTQYF. The CDR3, as DNA: TGCGCCAGCAGCCAAGAAGGGACAGGGGGGAAGACGCAGTATTTT. The gene calls are TRBV4-3 and TRBJ2-3, with TRBD1 identical over 11 bases. This CDR3 contains 15 residues. V lost 0 bases to trimming and J lost 9 bases; unmatched junction nucleotides: 5. Germline values: CDR1 LGHNA, CDR2 YSLEER.

This clonotype came up once. The rearrangement uses TRBV7-9 and TRBJ1-2; 8 nucleotides match TRBD1. Unmatched junction bases numbered 11, after V lost 5 bases and J lost 6 bases. CDR1 is SEHNR and CDR2 is FQNEAQ in the germline V gene (reference sequence). The CDR3 is 15 amino acids. CDR3 loop: CASSRPGGKDDGYTF. The DNA for the CDR3 is TGTGCCAGCAGCCGTCCAGGGGGCAAGGATGATGGCTACACCTTC.

The rearrangement uses TRBV7-2 and TRBJ2-3; no clear D. The CDR3 has 13 residues. Trimming removed 1 base at V and 4 bases at J, with 6 bases between. Germline lookup yields CDR1 SGHTA and CDR2 FQGNSA. CDR3 loop: CASSLGGPDTQYF. As DNA, the CDR3 is TGTGCCAGCAGCTTAGGTGGGCCAGATACGCAGTATTTT. The complete variable domain, with remaining parts taken from reference TRBV7-2 and TRBJ2-3, reads GAGVSQSPSNKVTEKGKDVELRCDPISGHTALYWYRQSLGQGLEFLIYFQGNSAPDKSGLPSDRFSAERTGGSVSTLTIQRTQQEDSAVYLCASSLGGPDTQYFGPGTRLTVL.

This clonotype appeared a few times. The CDR3 sequence: CASSPLREQYF. CDR3 nucleotide sequence: TGTGCCAGCAGTCCCCTCCGCGAGCAGTACTTC. J is TRBJ2-7 and V is TRBV28, with unresolved D. CDR3 length: 11 residues. V dropped 5 bases and J dropped 6 bases, with 8 bases sitting between them. CDR1 is MDHEN, CDR2 SYDVKM, per germline.

This clonotype came up once. The V call is TRBV4-2, the J call TRBJ2-3; tentatively, D is TRBD2 (5 bases). V gave up 0 bases and J gave up 4 bases, with 17 bases separating them. Germline V gene data show CDR1 as LGHNA and CDR2 as YNFKEQ. The CDR3 spans 17 residues. DNA for the CDR3: TGTGCCAGCAGCCAAGATATGGAGGCGACGGTTGCAGATACGCAGTATTTT. It codes for CASSQDMEATVADTQYF.

The chain joins TRBV7-6 to TRBJ1-1; D unresolved. V was shortened by 5 bases and J by 0 bases, with 10 bases between the two germline ends. CDR1 SGHVS and CDR2 FNYEAQ come from the germline V gene. The CDR3 has 14 amino acids. The CDR3 DNA sequence: TGTGCCAGCAGCACTACAATCTTGAACACTGAAGCTTTCTTT. This codes for CASSTTILNTEAFF.

The chain recombines TRBV5-1 with TRBJ2-1, with TRBD1 matching over 8 bases. This CDR3 contains 15 residues. V trimming: 0 bases; J trimming: 8 bases; junction bases outside the gene matches: 7. Germline lookup yields CDR1 SGHRS and CDR2 YFSETQ. The CDR3 DNA reads TGCGCCAGCAGCTTGGCTCGGCCAGGGGGCGATGAGCAGTTCTTC. Its translation: CASSLARPGGDEQFF.